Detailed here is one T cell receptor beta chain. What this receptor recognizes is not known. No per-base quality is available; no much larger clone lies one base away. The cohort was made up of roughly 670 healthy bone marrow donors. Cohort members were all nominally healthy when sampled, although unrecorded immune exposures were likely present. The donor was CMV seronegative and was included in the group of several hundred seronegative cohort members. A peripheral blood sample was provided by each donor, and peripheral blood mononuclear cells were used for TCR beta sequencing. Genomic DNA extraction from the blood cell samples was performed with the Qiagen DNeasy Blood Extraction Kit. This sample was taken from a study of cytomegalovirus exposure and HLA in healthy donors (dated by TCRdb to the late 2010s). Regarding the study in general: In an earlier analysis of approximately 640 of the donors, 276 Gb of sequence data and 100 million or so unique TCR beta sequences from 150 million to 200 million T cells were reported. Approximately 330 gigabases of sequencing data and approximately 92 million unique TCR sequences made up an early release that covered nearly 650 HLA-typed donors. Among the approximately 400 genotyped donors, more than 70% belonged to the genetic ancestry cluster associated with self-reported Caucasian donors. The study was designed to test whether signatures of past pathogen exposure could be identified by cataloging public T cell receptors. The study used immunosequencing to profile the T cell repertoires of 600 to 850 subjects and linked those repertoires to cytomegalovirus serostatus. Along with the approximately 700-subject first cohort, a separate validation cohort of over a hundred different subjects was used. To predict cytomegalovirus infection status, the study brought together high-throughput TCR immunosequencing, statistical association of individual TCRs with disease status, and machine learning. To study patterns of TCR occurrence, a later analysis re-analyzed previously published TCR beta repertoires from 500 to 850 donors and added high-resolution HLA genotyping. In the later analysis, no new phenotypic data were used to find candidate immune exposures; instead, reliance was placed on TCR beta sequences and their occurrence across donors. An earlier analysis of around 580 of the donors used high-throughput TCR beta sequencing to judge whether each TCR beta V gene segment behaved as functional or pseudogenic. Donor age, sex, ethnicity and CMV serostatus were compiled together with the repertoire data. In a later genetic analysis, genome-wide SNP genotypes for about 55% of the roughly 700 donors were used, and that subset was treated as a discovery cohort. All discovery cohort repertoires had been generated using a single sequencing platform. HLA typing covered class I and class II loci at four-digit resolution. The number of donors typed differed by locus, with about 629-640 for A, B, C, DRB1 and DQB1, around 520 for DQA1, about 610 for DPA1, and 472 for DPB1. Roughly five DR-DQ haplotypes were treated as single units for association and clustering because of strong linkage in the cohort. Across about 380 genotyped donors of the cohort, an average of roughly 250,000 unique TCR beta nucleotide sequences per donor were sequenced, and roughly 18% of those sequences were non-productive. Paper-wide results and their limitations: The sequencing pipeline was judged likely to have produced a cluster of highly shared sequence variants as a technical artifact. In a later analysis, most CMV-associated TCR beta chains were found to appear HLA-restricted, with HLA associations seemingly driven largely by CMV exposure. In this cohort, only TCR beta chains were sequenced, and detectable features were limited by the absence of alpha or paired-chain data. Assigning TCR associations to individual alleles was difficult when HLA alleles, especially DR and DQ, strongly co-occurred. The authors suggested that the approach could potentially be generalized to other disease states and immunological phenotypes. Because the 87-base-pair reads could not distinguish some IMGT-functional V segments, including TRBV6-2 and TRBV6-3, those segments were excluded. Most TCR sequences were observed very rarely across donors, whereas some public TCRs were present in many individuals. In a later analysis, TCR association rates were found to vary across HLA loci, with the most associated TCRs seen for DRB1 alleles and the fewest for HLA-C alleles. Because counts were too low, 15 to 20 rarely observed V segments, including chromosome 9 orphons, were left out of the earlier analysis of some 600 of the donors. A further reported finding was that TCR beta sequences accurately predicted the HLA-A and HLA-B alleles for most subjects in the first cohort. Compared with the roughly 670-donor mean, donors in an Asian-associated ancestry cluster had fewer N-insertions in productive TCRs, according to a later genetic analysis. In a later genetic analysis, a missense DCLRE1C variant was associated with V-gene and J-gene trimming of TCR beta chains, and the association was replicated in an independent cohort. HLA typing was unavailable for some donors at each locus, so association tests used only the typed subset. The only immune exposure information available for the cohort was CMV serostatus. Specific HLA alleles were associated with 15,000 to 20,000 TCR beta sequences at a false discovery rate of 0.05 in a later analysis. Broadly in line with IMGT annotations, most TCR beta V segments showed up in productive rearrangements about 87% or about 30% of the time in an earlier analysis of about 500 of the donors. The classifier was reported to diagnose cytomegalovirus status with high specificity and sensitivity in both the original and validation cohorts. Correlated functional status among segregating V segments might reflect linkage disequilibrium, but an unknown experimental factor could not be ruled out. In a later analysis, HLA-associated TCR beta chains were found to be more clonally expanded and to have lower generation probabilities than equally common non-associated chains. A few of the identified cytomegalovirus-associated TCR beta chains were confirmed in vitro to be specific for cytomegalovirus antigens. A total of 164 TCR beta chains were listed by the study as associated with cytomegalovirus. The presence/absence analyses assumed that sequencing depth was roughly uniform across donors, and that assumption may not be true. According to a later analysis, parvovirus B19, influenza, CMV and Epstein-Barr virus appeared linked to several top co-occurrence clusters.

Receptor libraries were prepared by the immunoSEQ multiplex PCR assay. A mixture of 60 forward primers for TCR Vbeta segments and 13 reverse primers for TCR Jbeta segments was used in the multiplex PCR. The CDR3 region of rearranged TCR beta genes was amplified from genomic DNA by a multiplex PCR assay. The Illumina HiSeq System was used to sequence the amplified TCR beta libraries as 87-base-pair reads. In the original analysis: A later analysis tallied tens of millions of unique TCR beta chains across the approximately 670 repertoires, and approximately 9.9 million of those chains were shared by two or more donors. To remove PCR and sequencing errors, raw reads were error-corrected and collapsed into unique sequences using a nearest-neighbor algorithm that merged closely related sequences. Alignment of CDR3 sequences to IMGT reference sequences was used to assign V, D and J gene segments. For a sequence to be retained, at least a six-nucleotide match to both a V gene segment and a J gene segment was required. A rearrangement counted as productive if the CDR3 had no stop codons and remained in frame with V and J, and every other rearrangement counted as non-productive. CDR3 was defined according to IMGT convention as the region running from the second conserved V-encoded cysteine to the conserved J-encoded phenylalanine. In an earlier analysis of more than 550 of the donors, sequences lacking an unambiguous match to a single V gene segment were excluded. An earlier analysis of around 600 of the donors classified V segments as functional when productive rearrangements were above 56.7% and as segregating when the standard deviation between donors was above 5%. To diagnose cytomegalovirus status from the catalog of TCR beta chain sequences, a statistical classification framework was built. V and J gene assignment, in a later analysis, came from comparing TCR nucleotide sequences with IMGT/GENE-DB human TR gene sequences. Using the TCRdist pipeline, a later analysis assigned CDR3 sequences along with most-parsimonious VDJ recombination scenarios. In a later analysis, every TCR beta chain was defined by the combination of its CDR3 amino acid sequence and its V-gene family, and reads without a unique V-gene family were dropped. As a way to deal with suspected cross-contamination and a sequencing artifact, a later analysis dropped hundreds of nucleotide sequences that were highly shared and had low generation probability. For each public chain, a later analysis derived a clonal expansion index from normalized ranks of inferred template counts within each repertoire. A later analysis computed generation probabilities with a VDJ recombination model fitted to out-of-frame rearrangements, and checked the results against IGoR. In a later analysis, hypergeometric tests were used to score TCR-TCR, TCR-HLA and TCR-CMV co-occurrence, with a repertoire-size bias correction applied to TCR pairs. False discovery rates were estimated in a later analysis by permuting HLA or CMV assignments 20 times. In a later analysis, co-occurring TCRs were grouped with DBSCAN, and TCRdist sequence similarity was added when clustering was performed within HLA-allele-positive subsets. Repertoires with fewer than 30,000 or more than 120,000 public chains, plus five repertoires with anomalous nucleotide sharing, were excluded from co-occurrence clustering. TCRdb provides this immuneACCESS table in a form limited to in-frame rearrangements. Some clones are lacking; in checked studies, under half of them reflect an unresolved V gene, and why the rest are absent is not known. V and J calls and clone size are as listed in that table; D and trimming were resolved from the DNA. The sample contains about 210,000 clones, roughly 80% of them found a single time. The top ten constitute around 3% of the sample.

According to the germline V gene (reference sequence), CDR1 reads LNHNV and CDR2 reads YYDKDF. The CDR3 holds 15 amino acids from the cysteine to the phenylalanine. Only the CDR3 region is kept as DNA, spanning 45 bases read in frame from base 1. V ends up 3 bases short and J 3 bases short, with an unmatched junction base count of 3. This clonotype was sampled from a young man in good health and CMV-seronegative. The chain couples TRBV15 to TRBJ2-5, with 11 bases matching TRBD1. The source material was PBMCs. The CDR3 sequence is CATSRRDRGKETQYF. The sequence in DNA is TGTGCCACCAGCAGGCGGGACAGGGGGAAAGAGACCCAGTACTTC.